Below are 5 T cell receptor beta chains sequenced from a single sample in a study of beta chain features in type 1 diabetes. As every portion of the isolated RNA was reverse transcribed, the sequencing read expressed TCRB transcripts. The repertoire was sequenced with immunoSEQ multiplex PCR; TCRdb's copy has only in-frame clones and lacks some. The sample has about 900,000 clones; about a sixth are singletons. Sequencing was performed on naive CD4+ T cells from blood. The receptors stem from a woman aged 18-29 years in good health.

This clone was seen a few times. CDR3 residues: CASSFLRSSVPETQYF. DNA for the CDR3: TGTGCCAGCAGCTTTCTTCGATCCTCCGTTCCGGAGACCCAGTACTTC. The chain couples TRBV11-2 to TRBJ2-7; D uncertain. The DNA matches TRBJ2-5 better at its end, which makes the J call doubtful. The CDR3 covers 16 residues. From germline, CDR1 is SGHAT and CDR2 FQNNGV.

CDR3 in amino acids: CASSEGLAGFSGETQYF. In nucleotides, the CDR3 is TGCGCCAGCAGCGAGGGACTAGCGGGTTTTTCTGGGGAGACCCAGTACTTC. The rearrangement joins TRBV5-1 to TRBJ2-5, with 12 bases aligning to TRBD2. Looked up from germline, CDR1 is SGHRS and CDR2 is YFSETQ. CDR3 length: 17 residues. Trimming removed 4 bases from V and 5 bases from J; junction bases left unmatched: 12.

The chain uses TRBV27 and TRBJ2-3; 10 positions agree with TRBD2. The germline V gene encodes CDR1 MNHEY and CDR2 SMNVEV (reference sequence). The CDR3 runs to 16 residues. V was clipped by 4 bases and J by 3 bases; unmatched bases: 7. CDR3 loop: CASSSRGSGGTDTQYF. The CDR3 DNA reads TGTGCCAGCAGTTCCCGGGGTAGCGGGGGGACAGATACGCAGTATTTT.

The V call is TRBV4-2, the J call TRBJ2-5; D remains unclear. The CDR3 length is 14 residues. V shed 1 base and J shed 5 bases, with 11 bases lying between them. Germline V lookup: CDR1 LGHNA, CDR2 YNFKEQ. The CDR3 nucleotides are TGTGCCAGCAGCCAAGGCTCTCTCGTTGAGACCCAGTACTTC. Translation gives CASSQGSLVETQYF.

Remarks on this clone: The same CDR3 arises from other DNA sequences in this sample as well. V is TRBV18 and J is TRBJ2-5; D gene unclear. Germline V gene sequence: CDR1 KGHSH, CDR2 LQKENI. The CDR3 covers 13 residues. Trimming pared 2 bases from V and 0 bases from J, leaving 4 bases between. The CDR3 nucleotides read TGTGCCAGCTCACCAGGGTACCAAGAGACCCAGTACTTC. Its translation: CASSPGYQETQYF.